This T cell receptor (beta chain) came from a study of shared clonotypes between healthy human individuals. On the study more broadly: The donor group consisted of a couple of women and a few men, aged 18 to 49.

The CDR3 consists of 14 residues. The V end was cut by 2 bases, the J end by 2 bases, with 9 bases between. CDR1 MNHNS and CDR2 SASEGT come from the germline V gene. A split of CD4+ cells into CD45RA+ naive and CD45RA-negative memory subsets was performed. Replicate sorted-subset PCRs were loaded with 150 to 250 ng DNA, about 30,000 T cell genomes. Produced via immunoSEQ multiplex PCR; TCRdb's table is partial and in-frame only. Here the sample spans over a million clones, roughly 70% being singletons. The sequence was obtained from a man aged 18 to 29 in good health. Sequencing was carried out using memory CD4+ T cells sorted from blood. Described subset: CD45RA-negative fraction. The chain has TRBV6-1 and TRBJ2-5; D possibly corresponds to TRBD1 (5 bases). CDR3 nucleotides: TGTGCCAGCAGTGAAAGGACAAGACAAGAGACCCAGTACTTC. It codes for CASSERTRQETQYF.